This TCR beta chain is from a study of shared clonotypes between healthy human individuals. TCRdb's copy holds only in-frame clones and misses some; the assay was immunoSEQ multiplex PCR. The table records about 590,000 clones, roughly 96% of them present only once. This CDR3 comprises 16 residues. Germline trimming cut 3 bases from V and 5 bases from J; bases unmatched to any gene: 7. Germline-derived CDR1 and CDR2 are SGDLS and YYNGEE. CD8 cells classed as naive were CD45RO-negative and positively selected for CCR7, excluding terminally differentiated effector memory CD45RA+ cells. This clonotype originated in a woman younger than 45 in good health. The chain combines TRBV9 with TRBJ2-7; 14 positions agree with TRBD2. Material: naive CD8+ T cells sorted from blood. CDR3 coding DNA: TGTGCCAGCAGCGCCTCGGGACTAGCGGGAGTTAACGAGCAGTACTTC. Translating it yields CASSASGLAGVNEQYF.